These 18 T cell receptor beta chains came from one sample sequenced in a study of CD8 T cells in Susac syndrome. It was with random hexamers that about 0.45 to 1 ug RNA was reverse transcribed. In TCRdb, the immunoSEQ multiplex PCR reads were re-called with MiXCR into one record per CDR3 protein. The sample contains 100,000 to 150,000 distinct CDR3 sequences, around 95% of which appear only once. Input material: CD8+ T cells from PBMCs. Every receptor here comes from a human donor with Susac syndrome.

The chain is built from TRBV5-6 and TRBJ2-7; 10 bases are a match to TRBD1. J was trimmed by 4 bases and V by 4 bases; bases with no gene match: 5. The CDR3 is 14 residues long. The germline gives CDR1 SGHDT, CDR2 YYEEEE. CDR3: CASSGTGVMYEQYF. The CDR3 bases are TGTGCCAGCAGCGGGACAGGGGTAATGTACGAGCAGTACTTC.

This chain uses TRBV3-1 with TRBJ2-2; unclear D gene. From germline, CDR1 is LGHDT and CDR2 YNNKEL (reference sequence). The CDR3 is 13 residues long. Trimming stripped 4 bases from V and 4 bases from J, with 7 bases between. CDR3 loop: CASSPPVTGELFF. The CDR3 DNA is TGTGCCAGCAGCCCACCGGTCACCGGGGAGCTGTTTTTT. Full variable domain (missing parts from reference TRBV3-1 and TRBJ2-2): DTAVSQTPKYLVTQMGNDKSIKCEQNLGHDTMYWYKQDSKKFLKIMFSYNNKELIINETVPNRFSPKSPDKAHLNLHINSLELGDSAVYFCASSPPVTGELFFGEGSRLTVL.

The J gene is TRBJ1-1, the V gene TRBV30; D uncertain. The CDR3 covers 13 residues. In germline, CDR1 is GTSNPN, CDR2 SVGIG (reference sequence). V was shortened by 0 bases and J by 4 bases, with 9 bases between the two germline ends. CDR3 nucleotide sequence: TGTGCCTGGAGTGTACTAAGTTTCACTGAAGCTTTCTTT. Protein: CAWSVLSFTEAFF.

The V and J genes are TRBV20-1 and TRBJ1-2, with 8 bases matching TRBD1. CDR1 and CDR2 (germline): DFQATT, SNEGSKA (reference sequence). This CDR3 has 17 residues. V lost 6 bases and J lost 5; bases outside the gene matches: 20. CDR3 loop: CSARGRDRPDLGYGYTF. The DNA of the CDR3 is TGCAGTGCCCGAGGGCGGGACAGGCCCGATCTAGGGTATGGCTACACCTTC.

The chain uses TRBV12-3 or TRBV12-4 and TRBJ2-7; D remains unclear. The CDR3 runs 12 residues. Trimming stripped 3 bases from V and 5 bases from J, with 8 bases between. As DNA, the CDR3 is TGTGCCAGCAGTTTCCCGGGTAACGAGCAGTACTTC. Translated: CASSFPGNEQYF.

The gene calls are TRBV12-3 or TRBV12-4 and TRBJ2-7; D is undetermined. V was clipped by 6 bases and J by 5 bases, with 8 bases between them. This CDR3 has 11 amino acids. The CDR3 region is CASSAYDEQYF. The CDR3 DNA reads TGTGCCAGCAGCGCTTACGACGAGCAGTACTTC.

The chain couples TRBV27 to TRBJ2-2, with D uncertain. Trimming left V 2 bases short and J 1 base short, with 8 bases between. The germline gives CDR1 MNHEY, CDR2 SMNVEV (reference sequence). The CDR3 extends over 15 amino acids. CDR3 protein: CASSLVSGNTGELFF. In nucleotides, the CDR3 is TGTGCCAGCAGTTTAGTCTCAGGGAACACCGGGGAGCTGTTTTTT.

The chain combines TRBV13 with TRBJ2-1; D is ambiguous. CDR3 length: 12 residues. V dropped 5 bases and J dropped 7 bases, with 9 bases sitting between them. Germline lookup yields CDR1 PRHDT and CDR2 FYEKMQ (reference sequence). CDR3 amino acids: CASSHGQNEQFF. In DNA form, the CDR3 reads TGTGCCAGCAGCCATGGTCAAAATGAGCAGTTCTTC. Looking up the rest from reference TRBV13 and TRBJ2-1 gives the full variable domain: AAGVIQSPRHLIKEKRETATLKCYPIPRHDTVYWYQQGPGQDPQFLISFYEKMQSDKGSIPDRFSAQQFSDYHSELNMSSLELGDSALYFCASSHGQNEQFFGPGTRLTVL.

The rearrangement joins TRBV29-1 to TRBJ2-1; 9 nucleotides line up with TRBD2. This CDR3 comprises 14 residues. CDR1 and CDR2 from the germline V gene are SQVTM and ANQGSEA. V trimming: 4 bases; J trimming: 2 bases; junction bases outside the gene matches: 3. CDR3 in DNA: TGCAGCGTTGTCCCTAGCGGGACCTACAATGAGCAGTTCTTC. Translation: CSVVPSGTYNEQFF.

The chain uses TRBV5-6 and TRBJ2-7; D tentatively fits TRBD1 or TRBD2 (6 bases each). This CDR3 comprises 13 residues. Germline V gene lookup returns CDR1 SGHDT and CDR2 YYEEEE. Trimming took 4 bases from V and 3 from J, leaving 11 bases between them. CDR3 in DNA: TGTGCCAGCAGCCCCGGAGGGGGCTACGAGCAGTACTTC. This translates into CASSPGGGYEQYF. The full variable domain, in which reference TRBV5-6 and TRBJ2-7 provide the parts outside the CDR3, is DAGVTQSPTHLIKTRGQQVTLRCSPKSGHDTVSWYQQALGQGPQFIFQYYEEEERQRGNFPDRFSGHQFPNYSSELNVNALLLGDSALYLCASSPGGGYEQYFGPGTRLTVT.

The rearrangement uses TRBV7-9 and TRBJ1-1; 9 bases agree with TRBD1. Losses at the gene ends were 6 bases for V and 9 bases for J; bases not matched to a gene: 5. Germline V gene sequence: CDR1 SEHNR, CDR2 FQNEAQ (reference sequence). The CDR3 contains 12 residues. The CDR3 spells CASRGTGNKAFF. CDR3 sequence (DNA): TGTGCCAGCAGGGGGACAGGGAATAAAGCTTTCTTT.

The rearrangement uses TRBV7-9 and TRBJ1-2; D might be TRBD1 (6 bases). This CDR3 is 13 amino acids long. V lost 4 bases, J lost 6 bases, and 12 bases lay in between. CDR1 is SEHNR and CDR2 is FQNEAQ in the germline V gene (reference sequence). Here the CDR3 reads CASSSEGGHGYTF. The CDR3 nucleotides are TGTGCCAGCAGCTCAGAGGGGGGCCATGGCTACACCTTC.

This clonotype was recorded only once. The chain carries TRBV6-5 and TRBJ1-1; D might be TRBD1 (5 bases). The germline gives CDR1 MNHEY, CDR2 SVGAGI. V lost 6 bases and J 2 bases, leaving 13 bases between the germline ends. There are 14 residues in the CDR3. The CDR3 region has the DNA TGTGCCAGCAGCCTAGGGGAGGAAAACACTGAAGCTTTCTTT. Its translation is CASSLGEENTEAFF.

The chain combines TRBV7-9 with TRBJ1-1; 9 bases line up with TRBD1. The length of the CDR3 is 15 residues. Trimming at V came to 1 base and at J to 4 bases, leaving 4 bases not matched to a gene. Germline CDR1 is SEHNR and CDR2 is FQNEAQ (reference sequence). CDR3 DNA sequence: TGTGCCAGCAGCTTAGGGACAGGGGCCAGCACTGAAGCTTTCTTT. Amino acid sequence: CASSLGTGASTEAFF.

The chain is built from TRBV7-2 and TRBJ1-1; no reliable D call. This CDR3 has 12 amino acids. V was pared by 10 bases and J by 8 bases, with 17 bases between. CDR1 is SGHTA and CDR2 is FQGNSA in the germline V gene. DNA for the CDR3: TGTGCCAAGATCGCACGGCGGGGAGAAGCTTTCTTT. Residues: CAKIARRGEAFF.

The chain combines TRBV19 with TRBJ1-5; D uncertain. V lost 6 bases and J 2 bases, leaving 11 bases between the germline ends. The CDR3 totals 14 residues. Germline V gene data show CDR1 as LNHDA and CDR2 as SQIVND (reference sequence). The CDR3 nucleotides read TGTGCCAGTAGCGAAAATGGGGGCAATCAGCCCCAGCATTTT. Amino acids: CASSENGGNQPQHF.

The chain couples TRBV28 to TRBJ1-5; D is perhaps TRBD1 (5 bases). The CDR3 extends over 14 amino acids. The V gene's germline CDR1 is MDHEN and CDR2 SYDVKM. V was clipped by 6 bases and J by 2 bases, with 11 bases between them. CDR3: CASRRRGGNQPQHF. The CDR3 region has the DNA TGTGCCAGCAGGCGCCGGGGGGGCAATCAGCCCCAGCATTTT.

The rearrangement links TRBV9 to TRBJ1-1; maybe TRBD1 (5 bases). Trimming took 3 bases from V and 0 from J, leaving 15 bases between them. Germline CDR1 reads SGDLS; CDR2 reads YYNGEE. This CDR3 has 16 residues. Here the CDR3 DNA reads TGTGCCAGCAGCGCCCGAATCGACAGCCTGAACACTGAAGCTTTCTTT. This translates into CASSARIDSLNTEAFF.